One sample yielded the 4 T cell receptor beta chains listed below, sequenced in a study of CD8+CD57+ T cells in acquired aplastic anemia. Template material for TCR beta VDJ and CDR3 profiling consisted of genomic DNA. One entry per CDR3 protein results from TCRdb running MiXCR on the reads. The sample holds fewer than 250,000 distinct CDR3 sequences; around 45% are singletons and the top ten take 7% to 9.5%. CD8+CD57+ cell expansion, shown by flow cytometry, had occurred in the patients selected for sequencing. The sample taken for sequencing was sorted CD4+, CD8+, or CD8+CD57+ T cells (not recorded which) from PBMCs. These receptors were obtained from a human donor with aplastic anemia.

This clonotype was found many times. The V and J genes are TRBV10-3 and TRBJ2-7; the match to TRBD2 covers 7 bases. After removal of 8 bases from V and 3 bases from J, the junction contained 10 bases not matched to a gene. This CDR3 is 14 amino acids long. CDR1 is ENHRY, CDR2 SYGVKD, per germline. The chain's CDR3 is CAIDNPGGGYEQYF. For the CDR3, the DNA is TGTGCCATCGACAACCCGGGGGGTGGCTACGAGCAGTACTTC.

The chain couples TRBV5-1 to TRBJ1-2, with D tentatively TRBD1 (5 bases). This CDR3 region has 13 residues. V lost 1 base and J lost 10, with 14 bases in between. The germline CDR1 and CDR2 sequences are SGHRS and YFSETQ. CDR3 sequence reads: CASSLRTREVYTF. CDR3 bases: TGCGCCAGCAGCTTGAGGACAAGGGAGGTCTACACCTTC.

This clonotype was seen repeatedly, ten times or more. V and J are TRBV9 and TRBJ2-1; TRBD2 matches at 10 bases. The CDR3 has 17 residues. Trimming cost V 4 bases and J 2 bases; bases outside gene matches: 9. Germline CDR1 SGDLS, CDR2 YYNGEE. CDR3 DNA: TGTGCCAGCAGCCCTCCTCTAGCGGGGGAGCCCTACAATGAGCAGTTCTTC. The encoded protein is CASSPPLAGEPYNEQFF.

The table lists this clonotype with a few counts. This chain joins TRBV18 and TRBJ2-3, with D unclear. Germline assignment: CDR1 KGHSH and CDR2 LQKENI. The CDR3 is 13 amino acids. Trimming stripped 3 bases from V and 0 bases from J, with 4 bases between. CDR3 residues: CASSPTSTDTQYF. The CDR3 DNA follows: TGTGCCAGCTCACCGACTAGCACAGATACGCAGTATTTT.